The next 17 T cell receptor beta chains were all read from a single sample in a study of Tregs in tolerant kidney transplant recipients. Here immunoSEQ multiplex PCR was the method, and the copy in TCRdb shows in-frame clones only, minus some. The sample's table shows 3,000 or so clones. FACS sorting followed a roughly six-day coculture of CFSE-labeled recipient PBMCs with irradiated graft donor PBMCs. These receptors lack a known antigen. The specimen comprised CD8+ T cells from blood cultured with allogeneic cells, sampled before the transplant. All receptors come from a human patient who received a combined kidney and bone marrow transplant.

Worth noting for this clone: The CDR3 is cut off 3 residues early in the read; its end comes from the germline J gene. The chain couples TRBV7-6 to TRBJ1-1; 7 bases match TRBD1. Germline values: CDR1 SGHVS, CDR2 FNYEAQ. The CDR3 extends over 18 amino acids. Trimming cost V 1 base and J 0 bases; bases outside gene matches: 11. The DNA read from the CDR3 is TGTGCCAGCAGCTTAGACGGGACAGCTTCTGGAATGAACACTGAA. Encoded protein: CASSLDGTASGMNTE. The entire CDR3 protein reads CASSLDGTASGMNTEAFF.

Details on this clone: Relative to the germline gene, one junction end is altered; a read error may explain this. The read comes to an end 3 residues before the CDR3 does, leaving the germline J gene to fill in the end. The chain employs TRBV20-1 and TRBJ1-4; 7 bases line up with TRBD1. This CDR3 spans 15 amino acids. The germline V gene has CDR1 DFQATT and CDR2 SNEGSKA (reference sequence). The sequenced part of the CDR3 DNA is TGCAGTGCTAGAGATCGGACAGGCACTATTGAAAAA. Translation: CSARDRTGTIEK. The entire CDR3 sequence reads CSARDRTGTIEKLFF.

A note on this clone: The junction departs from the called germline gene at one end, perhaps through a read error. The read ends 3 residues early relative to the CDR3; the germline J gene fills the gap. The chain joins TRBV4-2 to TRBJ1-6, with TRBD1 matching over 9 bases. The germline gives CDR1 LGHNA, CDR2 YNFKEQ. This CDR3 spans 15 amino acids. This CDR3 is CASSLRDRDYSPLHF. The sequenced CDR3 bases are TGCGCCAGCAGCCTCCGGGACAGGGATTATTCACCC.

Points on this clone: Read sequence stops 3 residues before the CDR3 end, and the germline J gene provides the missing end. The chain recombines TRBV12-3 or TRBV12-4 with TRBJ2-7; TRBD1 agrees at 9 bases. The CDR3 totals 14 residues. Germline trimming cut 6 bases from V and 5 bases from J; bases unmatched to any gene: 8. The CDR3 DNA, read in part, is TGTGCCAGCAGCCCATGGACAGGGGTGAACGAG. Translation gives CASSPWTGVNE. From start to end, the CDR3 is CASSPWTGVNEQYF.

About this clone: The CDR3 goes on 3 residues after the read ends, and that part is filled in from the germline J gene. The chain uses TRBV28 and TRBJ2-2; D gene uncertain. The germline V gene has CDR1 MDHEN and CDR2 SYDVKM. V shed 8 bases and J shed 0 bases, with 19 bases lying between them. The CDR3 is 17 residues long. CDR3 loop: CASFGIVERANTGELFF. The covered CDR3 bases are TGTGCCAGCTTTGGCATAGTAGAGCGAGCGAACACCGGGGAG.

This clone ranks as medium-sized in terms of frequency. The read gets to within 3 residues of the CDR3 end, and the germline J gene fills in the rest. J is TRBJ2-1 and V is TRBV7-8, with TRBD2 matching over 7 bases. Germline V gene data show CDR1 as SGHVS and CDR2 as FQNEAQ. The CDR3 extends over 16 amino acids. The ends lost 1 base at V and 6 bases at J; junction bases unmatched: 9. The CDR3: CASSLVASGMINEQFF. The CDR3 bases that were read are TGTGCCAGCAGCTTAGTCGCTAGCGGTATGATCAATGAG.

About this clone itself: The read ends 3 residues before the CDR3 terminus; that terminus is restored from the germline J gene. V is TRBV14 and J is TRBJ2-1, with D hard to call. From germline, CDR1 is SGHDN and CDR2 FVKESK. Between the trimmed V and J ends, which lost 4 bases and 4 bases, there was a span of 2 bases. The CDR3 loop spans 11 amino acids. Partial CDR3 DNA: TGTGCCAGCAGCCCTTACAATGAG. Its translation is CASSPYNE. The complete CDR3 reads CASSPYNEQFF.

Points on this clone: The read comes to an end 3 residues before the CDR3 does, leaving the germline J gene to fill in the end. The rearrangement uses TRBV2 and TRBJ2-7; perhaps TRBD1 as D (7 bases). V dropped 4 bases and J dropped 0 bases, with 19 bases sitting between them. Germline V CDR1 and CDR2: SNHLY, FYNNEI. This CDR3 has 17 amino acids. The CDR3 bases that were read are TGTGCCAGCAGTGTTAGACTAGACAGGGCAGGCTCCTACGAG. Its protein product is CASSVRLDRAGSYE. The full CDR3 sequence reads CASSVRLDRAGSYEQYF.

To note about this clone: The DNA ends 3 residues before the CDR3 does, and the rest of the CDR3 is filled in from the germline J gene. The rearrangement joins TRBV2 to TRBJ2-7, with D possibly being TRBD2 (5 bases). Germline values: CDR1 SNHLY, CDR2 FYNNEI. Trimming shortened V by 4 bases and J by 3 bases, and 13 bases separated the two germline ends. There are 14 residues in the CDR3. The DNA read from the CDR3 is TGTGCCAGCAGTGTGAGGGCTTTGGGCTACGAG. This codes for CASSVRALGYE. The entire CDR3 protein is CASSVRALGYEQYF.

Considering frequency, this clone is large. The read terminates 3 residues before the CDR3 end, so the remaining end is supplied by the germline J gene. The V gene is TRBV29-1, the J gene TRBJ1-5; possible D gene TRBD1, 6 bases. Germline loops: CDR1 SQVTM, CDR2 ANQGSEA. This CDR3 contains 13 residues. V lost 7 bases, J lost 7 bases, and 17 bases lay in between. The CDR3: CSADTGSGQPQHF. The covered CDR3 bases are TGCAGCGCTGACACAGGGTCGGGGCAGCCC.

Regarding this clone: The read stops 3 residues short of the end of the CDR3; the missing end is completed from the germline J gene. V and J are TRBV7-9 and TRBJ2-5, with 7 bases fitting TRBD2. The V and J ends lost 5 bases and 3 bases, in that order; junction bases with no gene match: 9. The CDR3 is made up of 15 amino acids. CDR1 is SEHNR and CDR2 is FQNEAQ in the germline V gene (reference sequence). The sequenced part of the CDR3 DNA is TGTGCCAGCAGCCCCCGGGACTACCAAAAAGAGACC. Translating it yields CASSPRDYQKET. The complete CDR3 reads CASSPRDYQKETQYF.

Remarks on this clone: The read ends 3 residues before the CDR3 terminus; that terminus is restored from the germline J gene. The chain employs TRBV4-1 and TRBJ1-2; TRBD1 matches 7 bases. V lost 4 bases, J lost 1 base, and 6 bases stayed unmatched. Germline CDR1 MGHRA, CDR2 YSYEKL. The CDR3 spans 15 residues. CDR3 DNA, as far as it was read: TGCGCCAGCAGCCCAGCGGGACAGCGTAACTATGGC. It yields the protein CASSPAGQRNYG. The complete CDR3 protein is CASSPAGQRNYGYTF.

A note on this clone: The sequence runs out 3 residues before the end of the CDR3; the remainder is reconstructed from the germline J gene. V and J are TRBV11-2 and TRBJ1-1; no clear D gene. Germline loops: CDR1 SGHAT, CDR2 FQNNGV. The CDR3 contains 13 residues. CDR3 bases read: TGTGCCAGCAGCTTAACAGCCGGTCTCGAA. Its protein product is CASSLTAGLE. The CDR3 as a whole reads CASSLTAGLEAFF.

Frequency places this clone as medium-sized (0.01 to 0.1%). Read data end 3 residues before the CDR3 end; the end is taken from the germline J gene. The chain has TRBV20-1 and TRBJ2-1, with a tentative D call TRBD2 (7 bases). CDR1 and CDR2 from the germline V gene are DFQATT and SNEGSKA (reference sequence). V was cut by 3 bases and J by 9 bases, with 12 bases left in between. This CDR3 is built from 12 residues. CDR3 loop: CSARMGGPEQFF. The sequenced CDR3 bases are TGCAGTGCTAGGATGGGGGGGCCTGAG.

Remarks on this clone: The read ends 3 residues early relative to the CDR3; the germline J gene fills the gap. The chain links TRBV20-1 to TRBJ2-1, with 10 bases fitting TRBD1. From germline, CDR1 is DFQATT and CDR2 SNEGSKA (reference sequence). Germline trimming cut 1 base from V and 7 bases from J; bases unmatched to any gene: 13. This CDR3 contains 17 residues. CDR3 bases read: TGCAGTGCTAGAGTACCCATGGGACAGGGGCTGGGTAATGAG. The encoded protein is CSARVPMGQGLGNE. The full CDR3 protein is CSARVPMGQGLGNEQFF.

CDR3 region: CASSIGTDTYYEQYF. The sequenced CDR3 bases are TGTGCCAGCAGCATCGGGACAGATACCTACTACGAG. V gene TRBV11-2 combines with J gene TRBJ2-7; TRBD1 matches at 7 bases. The observed sequence ends 3 residues before the CDR3 terminus, with the missing tail filled in from the germline J gene. CDR3 size: 15 residues. Germline loops: CDR1 SGHAT, CDR2 FQNNGV. V trimming: 5 bases; J trimming: 3 bases; junction bases outside the gene matches: 10.

As for this clone: The read ends 3 residues before the CDR3 terminus; that terminus is restored from the germline J gene. The chain carries TRBV7-2 and TRBJ2-5; TRBD2 might be the D (6 bases). V shed 3 bases and J shed 0 bases, with 11 bases lying between them. The CDR3 is made up of 15 amino acids. Germline V gene lookup returns CDR1 SGHTA and CDR2 FQGNSA. CDR3 bases read: TGTGCCAGCAGCTTGATACTAGCCGACCAAGAGACC. This translates into CASSLILADQET. The whole CDR3 sequence reads CASSLILADQETQYF.